The 21 T cell receptor beta chains given below trace back to one sample, sequenced in a study of T cell responses to AZD1222 COVID-19 vaccine. Profiled with immunoSEQ multiplex PCR; TCRdb holds only in-frame clones, not every one. The profile covers around 180,000 clones, with roughly 90% appearing a single time and less than 3% taken by the ten largest. The specimen comprised peripheral blood, sampled on day 0 of AZD1222 vaccination. All receptors derive from an adult in good health.

This chain uses TRBV19 with TRBJ1-3, with D perhaps matching TRBD1 (5 bases). Germline V gene data show CDR1 as LNHDA and CDR2 as SQIVND (reference sequence). This CDR3 is 15 amino acids long. V dropped 7 bases and J dropped 1 base, with 14 bases sitting between them. The chain's CDR3 is CASTQGAASGNTIYF. As DNA, the CDR3 is TGTGCCAGTACCCAAGGGGCTGCGTCTGGAAACACCATATATTTT.

This chain's CDR3 is CASSQDGTASYEQYF. CDR3 nucleotides: TGCGCCAGCAGCCAAGATGGAACCGCTTCCTACGAGCAGTACTTC. The chain has TRBV4-1 and TRBJ2-7; no reliable D call. V was trimmed by 0 bases and J by 1 base, leaving 10 bases between them. CDR1 and CDR2 from the germline V gene are MGHRA and YSYEKL. This CDR3 region has 15 residues.

The chain joins TRBV6-4 to TRBJ1-1; no clear D gene. Germline CDR1 MRHNA, CDR2 SNTAGT. The CDR3 length is 16 residues. The V end was cut by 4 bases, the J end by 3 bases, with 18 bases between. For the CDR3, the DNA is TGTGCCAGCAGTGGAATTTTCCGGGATAAGGACACTGAAGCTTTCTTT. Protein sequence: CASSGIFRDKDTEAFF.

This sequence joins TRBV5-1 and TRBJ1-2; the D gene is possibly TRBD1 (5 bases). Germline-derived CDR1 and CDR2 are SGHRS and YFSETQ. The CDR3 length is 15 residues. Trimming removed 2 bases at V and 4 bases at J, with 15 bases between. The CDR3, as DNA: TGCGCCAGCAGCTTTCGGGGGGGAAACCTCTATGGCTACACCTTC. Amino acid sequence: CASSFRGGNLYGYTF.

Comments on this clone: Other DNA sequences in the sample encode the same CDR3. V gene TRBV18 combines with J gene TRBJ2-7; D is perhaps TRBD1 (6 bases). The V and J ends lost 5 bases and 2 bases respectively, with 7 bases between them. Looked up from germline, CDR1 is KGHSH and CDR2 is LQKENI. The CDR3 is made up of 12 amino acids. CDR3 coding DNA: TGTGCCAGCTCAACAGGGACCTACGAGCAGTACTTC. It is translated as CASSTGTYEQYF.

The sample holds one count of this clone. CDR3 region: CASSFNSVAHIQYF. In DNA, the CDR3 is TGTGCCAGCAGTTTCAACTCGGTCGCGCACATTCAGTACTTC. J is TRBJ2-4 and V is TRBV6-5; D is unclear. Germline CDR1 and CDR2: MNHEY and SVGAGI. Trimming left V 4 bases short and J 8 bases short, with 15 bases between. The CDR3 runs to 14 residues.

The J gene is TRBJ1-2, the V gene TRBV4-2; TRBD1 matches at 8 bases. V lost 1 base and J lost 4; bases outside the gene matches: 11. CDR3 length: 17 amino acids. Germline CDR1 reads LGHNA; CDR2 reads YNFKEQ. CDR3 loop: CASSQARGEQGVYGYTF. DNA for the CDR3: TGTGCCAGCAGCCAAGCCCGAGGGGAACAGGGGGTCTATGGCTACACCTTC.

V and J are TRBV4-1 and TRBJ2-1; the match to TRBD2 covers 11 bases. Germline V gives CDR1 MGHRA, CDR2 YSYEKL. V lost 1 base and J lost 10; bases outside the gene matches: 3. This CDR3 comprises 14 residues. The CDR3 here is CASSQVGLAAEQFF. DNA for the CDR3: TGCGCCAGCAGCCAAGTGGGACTAGCGGCCGAGCAGTTCTTC.

This clone has only one observation. The rearrangement uses TRBV7-3 and TRBJ2-7, with 11 bases lining up with TRBD1. The CDR3 is 14 amino acids. Germline V CDR1 and CDR2: SGHTA, FQGTGA. Trimming removed 5 bases from V and 5 bases from J; junction bases left unmatched: 5. The CDR3 here is CASSTGQGAHEQYF. Written as DNA, the CDR3 is TGTGCCAGCAGCACCGGACAGGGGGCACACGAGCAGTACTTC. Supplemented by reference TRBV7-3 and TRBJ2-7, the full variable domain reads GAGVSQTPSNKVTEKGKYVELRCDPISGHTALYWYRQSLGQGPEFLIYFQGTGAADDSGLPNDRFFAVRPEGSVSTLKIQRTERGDSAVYLCASSTGQGAHEQYFGPGTRLTVT.

The chain uses TRBV7-6 and TRBJ2-3; 9 bases line up with TRBD2. Germline CDR1 SGHVS, CDR2 FNYEAQ. This CDR3 region has 18 residues. The V gene end was trimmed by 1 base and the J gene end by 0 bases; junction bases not matched to a gene: 8. The CDR3 here is CASSLEGLGLASTDTQYF. Written as DNA, the CDR3 is TGTGCCAGCAGCTTAGAGGGCCTGGGACTAGCTAGCACAGATACGCAGTATTTT.

The chain has TRBV21-1 and TRBJ1-1. TRBV21-1 is a documented pseudogene. This CDR3 region has 16 residues. The chain's CDR3 is CASSKDRVCGGTEAFF. The CDR3 DNA follows: TGTGCCAGCAGCAAAGACAGGGTGTGCGGAGGGACTGAAGCTTTCTTT.

V usage is TRBV27 and J usage is TRBJ2-2; D is possibly TRBD1 or TRBD2 (6 bases each). The V gene lost 5 bases and the J gene lost 1 base, with 20 bases spanning the gap. The CDR3 length is 18 residues. CDR1 is MNHEY, CDR2 SMNVEV, per germline (reference sequence). DNA of the CDR3: TGTGCCAGCAGTGAACCCAGGGGCGGGACGGGGAACACCGGGGAGCTGTTTTTT. Protein sequence: CASSEPRGGTGNTGELFF.

CDR3 in DNA: TGTGCCAGCAGCCAAGATTACCTTCAAGCTAACTATGGCTACACCTTC. Its protein is CASSQDYLQANYGYTF. The chain is built from TRBV4-2 and TRBJ1-2; D not resolved. Trimming took off 0 bases at V and 0 bases at J, with 11 bases between the two ends. This CDR3 is built from 16 residues. Germline CDR1 and CDR2: LGHNA and YNFKEQ.

The chain links TRBV27 to TRBJ2-7; TRBD2 is a possible D gene (6 bases). The CDR3 consists of 13 residues. Trimming removed 6 bases from V and 3 bases from J, with 12 bases in between. Per the germline V gene, CDR1 is MNHEY and CDR2 is SMNVEV (reference sequence). CDR3 in amino acids: CASRRGGNYEQYF. In DNA form, the CDR3 reads TGTGCCAGCAGGCGGGGCGGAAACTACGAGCAGTACTTC.

The chain combines TRBV7-2 with TRBJ1-2; D gene uncertain. The CDR3 loop spans 14 amino acids. Germline values: CDR1 SGHTA, CDR2 FQGNSA. V was trimmed by 1 base and J by 5 bases, leaving 11 bases between them. CDR3 nucleotides: TGTGCCAGCAGCTTAGGCCCCTTAGGGTATGGCTACACCTTC. It is translated as CASSLGPLGYGYTF.

The genes are TRBV14 and TRBJ2-7; D is unresolved. The CDR3 consists of 15 residues. V gave up 1 base and J gave up 2 bases, with 12 bases separating them. The germline gives CDR1 SGHDN, CDR2 FVKESK. CDR3 DNA: TGTGCCAGCAGCCAAGGGGGTCTCTCCACCTACGAGCAGTACTTC. It codes for CASSQGGLSTYEQYF.

V gene TRBV24-1 combines with J gene TRBJ1-1, with D maybe TRBD1 (6 bases). The CDR3 totals 13 residues. The germline gives CDR1 KGHDR, CDR2 SFDVKD. V lost 4 bases and J lost 8, with 13 bases in between. The CDR3 is CATSDPGGTEAFF. In DNA, the CDR3 is TGTGCCACCAGTGACCCCGGCGGGACAGAAGCTTTCTTT.

The V gene is TRBV30, the J gene TRBJ1-5; D not resolved. CDR3 length: 17 residues. From germline, CDR1 is GTSNPN and CDR2 SVGIG (reference sequence). Trimming cost V 0 bases and J 0 bases, with 15 bases left between them. CDR3 nucleotide sequence: TGTGCCTGGAGTGTGGGTCACCTTAGCTATAGCAATCAGCCCCAGCATTTT. Encoded protein: CAWSVGHLSYSNQPQHF.

This chain connects TRBV7-8 to TRBJ2-3, with TRBD2 matching over 13 bases. The ends lost 4 bases at V and 0 bases at J; junction bases unmatched: 7. The CDR3 contains 18 residues. Germline V gene data show CDR1 as SGHVS and CDR2 as FQNEAQ. CDR3 sequence: CASSSGLAGPVSTDTQYF. CDR3 sequence (DNA): TGTGCCAGCAGCTCGGGACTAGCGGGACCTGTCAGCACAGATACGCAGTATTTT.

In this sample, this clone turned up a few times. The rearrangement uses TRBV5-1 and TRBJ2-7; D is possibly TRBD1 (5 bases). The CDR3 totals 18 residues. Trimming cost V 5 bases and J 5 bases, with 29 bases left between them. CDR1 is SGHRS, CDR2 YFSETQ, per germline. CDR3 in DNA: TGCGCCAGCAGTGATGCTGGACGGGCCTTCGAAGGGGCTAACGAGCAGTACTTC. Its protein is CASSDAGRAFEGANEQYF.

The V call is TRBV19, the J call TRBJ2-1; 7 bases fit TRBD2. The CDR3 contains 13 residues. After removal of 7 bases from V and 8 bases from J, the junction contained 8 bases not matched to a gene. Germline loops: CDR1 LNHDA, CDR2 SQIVND (reference sequence). The CDR3 DNA follows: TGTGCCAGTACCCCCGGGAGGATCGATGAGCAGTTCTTC. Protein sequence: CASTPGRIDEQFF.